This T cell receptor beta chain was identified during a study of control samples from healthy donors and cancer patients. Trimming took 3 bases from V and 10 from J; bases not matched to a gene: 1. The CDR3 covers 11 residues. Data came from immunoSEQ multiplex PCR; TCRdb stores just in-frame clones and leaves some out. The data contain a few hundred thousand clones, 90% of them singletons. The sample was PBMCs. The chain carries TRBV23-1 and TRBJ2-7; 9 nucleotides match TRBD1. TRBV23-1 is classed as an ORF, of uncertain function. This TCR was recovered from a man aged 35-49 years with head and neck cancer. CDR3 in amino acids: CASSQGQGQYF. The CDR3 DNA is TGCGCCAGCAGTCAGGGACAGGGACAGTACTTC.